Shown below are 26 T cell receptor beta chains from a single sample sequenced in a study of blood T cell repertoires in COVID-19 (dated by TCRdb to the early 2020s). The library was generated by the immunoSEQ multiplex PCR assay. Drawn from immuneACCESS, this table holds only the in-frame rearrangements with V and J called that TCRdb kept. Clones are partly lost; checked studies trace under half to an unresolved V gene and leave the rest unexplained. Within this sample are 210,000 or so clones, with 92% of them counted one time only. Around 1.2% of the sample is held by the ten biggest clonotypes. Sequenced material: peripheral blood. Source of these receptors: a man aged 25-45 years with acute or convalescent COVID-19.

The chain is built from TRBV28 and TRBJ1-2, with 7 bases matching TRBD1. The CDR3 runs to 16 residues. CDR1 MDHEN and CDR2 SYDVKM come from the germline V gene. Unmatched junction bases numbered 13, after V lost 2 bases and J lost 7 bases. CDR3 residues: CASSLVWLRQGFGYTF. The CDR3 DNA reads TGTGCCAGCAGTTTAGTGTGGCTGAGACAGGGCTTTGGCTACACCTTC.

The chain couples TRBV5-1 to TRBJ2-1, with TRBD2 matching over 12 bases. From germline, CDR1 is SGHRS and CDR2 YFSETQ. V lost 5 bases to trimming and J lost 4 bases; unmatched junction nucleotides: 1. The CDR3 length is 14 residues. In nucleotides, the CDR3 is TGCGCCAGCAGGACTAGCGGGAGTTACAATGAGCAGTTCTTC. Protein: CASRTSGSYNEQFF.

The gene calls are TRBV10-1 and TRBJ2-2; 7 bases fit TRBD1. V was pared by 2 bases and J by 1 base, with 1 base of the junction left unmatched. This CDR3 has 15 residues. Germline loops: CDR1 WNHNN, CDR2 SYGVQD (reference sequence). The CDR3 region has the DNA TGCGCCAGCAGTGAGACAGGGGAGAACACCGGGGAGCTGTTTTTT. This gives the protein CASSETGENTGELFF.

The gene calls are TRBV27 and TRBJ2-2; D possibly corresponds to TRBD2 (5 bases). The CDR3 sequence is 14 residues long. Germline-derived CDR1 and CDR2 are MNHEY and SMNVEV (reference sequence). V lost 7 bases and J 6 bases, leaving 15 bases between the germline ends. The CDR3 coding sequence is TGTGCCAGCACCTACCGTCCGAGGGCCGGGGAGCTGTTTTTT. This gives the protein CASTYRPRAGELFF.

This chain links TRBV4-1 with TRBJ1-6, with TRBD1 as a possible D gene (5 bases). Trimming took 1 base from V and 7 from J, leaving 17 bases between them. This CDR3 is built from 17 residues. Germline V lookup: CDR1 MGHRA, CDR2 YSYEKL. The CDR3 loop is CASSQVDSSQENSPLHF. For the CDR3, the DNA is TGCGCCAGCAGCCAAGTCGACAGCTCACAGGAAAATTCACCCCTCCACTTT.

This clone was detected once. The rearrangement joins TRBV7-2 to TRBJ2-2; TRBD2 agrees at 7 bases. Germline V gives CDR1 SGHTA, CDR2 FQGNSA. V was clipped by 6 bases and J by 2 bases; unmatched bases: 3. The CDR3 has 14 residues. The CDR3 DNA is TGTGCCAGCAGGTTGGGACTAAACACCGGGGAGCTGTTTTTT. Translation: CASRLGLNTGELFF.

The chain carries TRBV7-8 and TRBJ2-7; no clear D. Trimming stripped 1 base from V and 2 bases from J, with 12 bases between. From germline, CDR1 is SGHVS and CDR2 FQNEAQ. CDR3 size: 15 residues. CDR3 nucleotide sequence: TGTGCCAGCAGCTTAGAATTTGCAGGCACCTACGAGCAGTACTTC. It translates to CASSLEFAGTYEQYF.

The J gene is TRBJ2-3, the V gene TRBV28; D call uncertain. Deletions cut 6 bases from V and 7 bases from J, with 11 bases between. The V gene's germline CDR1 is MDHEN and CDR2 SYDVKM. The CDR3 extends over 12 amino acids. The CDR3 loop is CASRQSENTQYF. The CDR3 region has the DNA TGTGCCAGCAGGCAATCGGAGAATACGCAGTATTTT.

The chain recombines TRBV5-4 with TRBJ2-3; no reliable D call. The CDR3 spans 16 residues. Per the germline V gene, CDR1 is SGHNT and CDR2 is YYREEE (reference sequence). The germline V and J ends were trimmed by 1 base and 2 bases, with 14 bases remaining between them. The CDR3 bases are TGTGCCAGCAGCTTGTTCCCAGGTGAATACACAGATACGCAGTATTTT. Translated, it gives CASSLFPGEYTDTQYF.

V usage is TRBV7-9 and J usage is TRBJ2-5, with 7 bases matching TRBD1. This CDR3 contains 16 residues. In germline, CDR1 is SEHNR, CDR2 FQNEAQ (reference sequence). Trimming cost V 1 base and J 1 base; bases outside gene matches: 6. The CDR3, as DNA: TGTGCCAGCAGCTTAGTATGGGGACAGACCCAAGAGACCCAGTACTTC. As protein: CASSLVWGQTQETQYF.

The gene calls are TRBV11-3 and TRBJ2-1; a weak D match, TRBD2 (6 bases). Germline values: CDR1 SGHNT, CDR2 YENEEA. CDR3 length: 15 amino acids. V was pared by 5 bases and J by 8 bases, with 19 bases between. CDR3 region: CASSGQGLPGDEQFF. The DNA for the CDR3 is TGTGCCAGCAGCGGCCAGGGACTTCCCGGCGATGAGCAGTTCTTC.

The chain carries TRBV7-2 and TRBJ1-6; D not certain. The ends were cut back, 1 base at V and 6 bases at J, with 13 bases in the middle. Germline V gene lookup returns CDR1 SGHTA and CDR2 FQGNSA. The CDR3 extends over 16 amino acids. In DNA, the CDR3 is TGTGCCAGCAGCTTAGGAAGTACAGTCGTTAATTCACCCCTCCACTTT. As protein: CASSLGSTVVNSPLHF.

The V call is TRBV27, the J call TRBJ1-1, with a tentative D call TRBD1 (5 bases). Trimming took 5 bases from V and 1 from J, leaving 17 bases between them. The V gene's germline CDR1 is MNHEY and CDR2 SMNVEV (reference sequence). The CDR3 is 16 residues long. The CDR3 sequence is CASSRLSGGRNTEAFF. The CDR3 nucleotides read TGTGCCAGCAGTCGTCTTTCCGGGGGTAGGAACACTGAAGCTTTCTTT.

In DNA, the CDR3 is TGTGCCAGCAAACAGTTTGAAAAACTGTTTTTT. Protein sequence: CASKQFEKLFF. The chain carries TRBV12-3 or TRBV12-4 and TRBJ1-4; D gene uncertain. V lost 7 bases, J lost 7 bases, and 7 bases lay in between. CDR3 length: 11 amino acids.

The V and J genes are TRBV11-2 and TRBJ1-1, with a tentative D call TRBD1 (5 bases). The germline V gene has CDR1 SGHAT and CDR2 FQNNGV. The V end was cut by 3 bases, the J end by 1 base, with 6 bases between. The CDR3 has 13 residues. CDR3 sequence: CASSFDRNTEAFF. In DNA, the CDR3 is TGTGCCAGCAGCTTCGACAGGAACACTGAAGCTTTCTTT.

The chain recombines TRBV5-1 with TRBJ2-1; 11 bases line up with TRBD2. The germline CDR1 and CDR2 sequences are SGHRS and YFSETQ. The CDR3 is 21 residues long. After removal of 3 bases from V and 0 bases from J, the junction contained 17 bases not matched to a gene. Here the CDR3 reads CASSSPTTSGNSLFSYNEQFF. The CDR3 bases are TGCGCCAGCAGCTCCCCTACGACTAGCGGGAATTCACTTTTCTCCTACAATGAGCAGTTCTTC.

This clone was seen once. The chain employs TRBV9 and TRBJ2-1; TRBD2 matches at 11 bases. The germline V gene has CDR1 SGDLS and CDR2 YYNGEE. The CDR3 loop spans 18 amino acids. Trimming cost V 4 bases and J 2 bases; bases outside gene matches: 11. CDR3 sequence reads: CASSRGLAVQGPYNEQFF. The CDR3 bases are TGTGCCAGCAGCAGGGGACTAGCGGTCCAGGGGCCCTACAATGAGCAGTTCTTC. Filled out from reference TRBV9 and TRBJ2-1, the complete variable domain reads DSGVTQTPKHLITATGQRVTLRCSPRSGDLSVYWYQQSLDQGLQFLIQYYNGEERAKGNILERFSAQQFPDLHSELNLSSLELGDSALYFCASSRGLAVQGPYNEQFFGPGTRLTVL.

The V gene is TRBV29-1, the J gene TRBJ1-2, with D uncertain. The CDR3 totals 9 residues. V was pared by 3 bases and J by 7 bases, with 3 bases between. Germline V CDR1 and CDR2: SQVTM, ANQGSEA. DNA for the CDR3: TGCAGCGTTGAGGCTGGCTACACCTTC. This gives the protein CSVEAGYTF.

The chain links TRBV11-2 to TRBJ2-3; 8 bases line up with TRBD1. The V gene end was trimmed by 4 bases and the J gene end by 0 bases; junction bases not matched to a gene: 6. In germline, CDR1 is SGHAT, CDR2 FQNNGV. This CDR3 is 16 amino acids long. The CDR3 region has the DNA TGTGCCAGCAGCTCCCAGCGACAGGGGAGCACAGATACGCAGTATTTT. It specifies CASSSQRQGSTDTQYF.

This rearrangement joins TRBV11-2 to TRBJ1-2, with 7 bases aligning to TRBD1. The J segment lost 2 bases and the V segment lost 0 bases, leaving 3 bases of the junction unmatched. This CDR3 spans 15 amino acids. Germline CDR1 SGHAT, CDR2 FQNNGV. The CDR3 region has the DNA TGTGCCAGCAGCTTAGAGCAGGGGGGAAACTATGGCTACACCTTC. The encoded protein is CASSLEQGGNYGYTF.

The J gene is TRBJ1-1, the V gene TRBV28; 8 nucleotides agree with TRBD1. The CDR3 loop spans 13 amino acids. The V gene's germline CDR1 is MDHEN and CDR2 SYDVKM. Trimming at V came to 4 bases and at J to 10 bases, leaving 8 bases not matched to a gene. CDR3 amino acids: CASSSGQAPLAFF. Here the CDR3 DNA reads TGTGCCAGCAGTTCGGGACAGGCGCCACTAGCTTTCTTT.

This clone was seen a single time. V gene TRBV28 combines with J gene TRBJ1-6; D possibly corresponds to TRBD1 (6 bases). V lost 6 bases and J lost 2, with 11 bases in between. The CDR3 loop spans 15 amino acids. CDR1 and CDR2 (germline): MDHEN, SYDVKM. The CDR3 spells CASRGAGAYNSPLHF. Written as DNA, the CDR3 is TGTGCCAGCAGGGGGGCAGGGGCCTATAATTCACCCCTCCACTTT.

The J gene is TRBJ1-6, the V gene TRBV5-1; TRBD1 is a possible D gene (6 bases). V was shortened by 4 bases and J by 6 bases, with 14 bases between the two germline ends. This CDR3 is 15 amino acids long. Germline values: CDR1 SGHRS, CDR2 YFSETQ. Here the CDR3 reads CASSINREINSPLHF. CDR3 nucleotide sequence: TGCGCCAGCAGCATCAACAGGGAGATTAATTCACCCCTCCACTTT.

The chain uses TRBV28 and TRBJ2-7; 10 bases line up with TRBD2. CDR3 length: 16 residues. Germline trimming cut 8 bases from V and 2 bases from J; bases unmatched to any gene: 12. CDR1 is MDHEN and CDR2 is SYDVKM in the germline V gene. This CDR3 reads CASGHASGRPPYEQYF. The CDR3 nucleotides are TGTGCCAGCGGACACGCTAGCGGGAGACCCCCCTACGAGCAGTACTTC. Full variable domain (remainder filled in from reference TRBV28 and TRBJ2-7): DVKVTQSSRYLVKRTGEKVFLECVQDMDHENMFWYRQDPGLGLRLIYFSYDVKMKEKGDIPEGYSVSREKKERFSLILESASTNQTSMYLCASGHASGRPPYEQYFGPGTRLTVT.

The CDR3 DNA reads TGTGCCAGCAGCCCGCGGGGCTCCTTCTCTGGAAACACCATATATTTT. As protein: CASSPRGSFSGNTIYF. The chain joins TRBV7-9 to TRBJ1-3; possible D gene TRBD1, 5 bases. V lost 5 bases, J lost 0 bases, and 14 bases lay in between. The germline CDR1 and CDR2 sequences are SEHNR and FQNEAQ (reference sequence). The CDR3 contains 16 residues. Filled out from reference TRBV7-9 and TRBJ1-3, the complete variable domain reads DTGVSQNPRHKITKRGQNVTFRCDPISEHNRLYWYRQTLGQGPEFLTYFQNEAQLEKSRLLSDRFSAERPKGSFSTLEIQRTEQGDSAMYLCASSPRGSFSGNTIYFGEGSWLTVV.

The rearrangement uses TRBV19 and TRBJ2-7; unclear D gene. Trimming pared 2 bases from V and 3 bases from J, leaving 8 bases between. The germline gives CDR1 LNHDA, CDR2 SQIVND (reference sequence). The CDR3 is 13 residues long. The CDR3 loop is CASSITKRYEQYF. In DNA form, the CDR3 reads TGTGCCAGTAGTATAACAAAACGCTACGAGCAGTACTTC. Full variable domain (missing parts from reference TRBV19 and TRBJ2-7): DGGITQSPKYLFRKEGQNVTLSCEQNLNHDAMYWYRQDPGQGLRLIYYSQIVNDFQKGDIAEGYSVSREKKESFPLTVTSAQKNPTAFYLCASSITKRYEQYFGPGTRLTVT.